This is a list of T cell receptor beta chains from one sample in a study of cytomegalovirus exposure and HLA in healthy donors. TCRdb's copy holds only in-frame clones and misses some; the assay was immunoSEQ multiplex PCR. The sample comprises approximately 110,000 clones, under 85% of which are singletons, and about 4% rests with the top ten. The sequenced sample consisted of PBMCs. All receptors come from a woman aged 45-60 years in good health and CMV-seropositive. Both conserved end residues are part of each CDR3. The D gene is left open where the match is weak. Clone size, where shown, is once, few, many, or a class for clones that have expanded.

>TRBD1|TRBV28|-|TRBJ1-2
TGTGCCAGCAGCCCTAGACAGGGGGGTTTCTATGGCTACACCTTC
CASSPRQGGFYGYTF
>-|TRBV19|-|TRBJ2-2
TGTGCCAGTAGTAGGGGGGGGGCCCCGAACACCGGGGAGCTGTTTTTT
CASSRGGAPNTGELFF
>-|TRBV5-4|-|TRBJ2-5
TGTGCCAGCAGCATTGTAGGAGGGTCGGGGGAGACCCAGTACTTC
CASSIVGGSGETQYF
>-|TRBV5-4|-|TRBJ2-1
TGTGCCAGCAGCTCCCCGACAGCGAACAATGAGCAGTTCTTC
CASSSPTANNEQFF
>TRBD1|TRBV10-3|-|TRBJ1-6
TGTGCCATCAGCCGACAGGGCTCCTATAATTCACCCCTCCACTTT
CAISRQGSYNSPLHF
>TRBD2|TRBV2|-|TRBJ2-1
TGTGCCAGCAGTGATCCGGGACTAGCGGGGGATCCCTACAATGAGCAGTTCTTC
CASSDPGLAGDPYNEQFF
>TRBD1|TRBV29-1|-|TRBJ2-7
TGCAGCGCTGGATGGGACAGGGTTACGTACTTC
CSAGWDRVTYF
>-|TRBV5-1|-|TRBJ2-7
TGCGCCAGCAGCCTCGCCTCGAGCGGGTACTACGAGCAGTACTTC
CASSLASSGYYEQYF
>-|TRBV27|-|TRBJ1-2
TGTGCCAGCCTTCGGGAGGGCTACACCTTC
CASLREGYTF
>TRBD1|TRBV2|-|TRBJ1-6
TGTGCCAGCGAATCGGGACAGGGAAATTCACCCCTCCACTTT
CASESGQGNSPLHF
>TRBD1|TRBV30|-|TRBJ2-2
TGTGCCTGGAGTGGACAGGGGGCCGGTTCCGGGGAGCTGTTTTTT
CAWSGQGAGSGELFF
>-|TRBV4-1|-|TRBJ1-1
TGCGCCAGCAGCCAAGGAGTTTTAAGAACAGCAAACACTGAAGCTTTCTTT
CASSQGVLRTANTEAFF
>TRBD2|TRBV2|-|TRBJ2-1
TGTGCCATCAGCGGGGGACGCTACAATGAGCAGTTCTTC
CAISGGRYNEQFF
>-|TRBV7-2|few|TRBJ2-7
TGTGCCAGCAGCTTAGGGGGGGACTTATCCTACGAGCAGTACTTC
CASSLGGDLSYEQYF
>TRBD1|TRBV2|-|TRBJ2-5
TGTGCCAGCAGTGGGGACAGTCAAGAGACCCAGTACTTC
CASSGDSQETQYF
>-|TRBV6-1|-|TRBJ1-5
TGTGCCAGCAGGGCGATGGGGGCTACCAATCAGCCCCAGCATTTT
CASRAMGATNQPQHF
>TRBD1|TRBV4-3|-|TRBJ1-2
TGCGCCAGCAGCCCGACAGGGGTCTATGGCTACACCTTC
CASSPTGVYGYTF
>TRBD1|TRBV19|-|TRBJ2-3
TGTGCCAGTAGCTCACCGGGACAGGAGTCCACAGATACGCAGTATTTT
CASSSPGQESTDTQYF
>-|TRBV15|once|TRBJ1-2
TGTGCCACCCTTAGGTCCCCCCTAGAAGAGTATGGCTACACCTTC
CATLRSPLEEYGYTF
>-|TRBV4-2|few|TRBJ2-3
TGTGCCAGCAGCCAAGGGCTCTCGGGAATATTCGCAGATACGCAGTATTTT
CASSQGLSGIFADTQYF
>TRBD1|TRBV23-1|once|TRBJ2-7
TGCGCCAGCAGTCAATATTACGACAGGGGCTACCCCTACGAGCAGTACTTC
CASSQYYDRGYPYEQYF
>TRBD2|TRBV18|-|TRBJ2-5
TGTGCCAGCTCACCTAGGACTAGCGGGGGGACTATACAGACCCAGTACTTC
CASSPRTSGGTIQTQYF
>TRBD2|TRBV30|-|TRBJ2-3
TGTGCCTGGAGGCTAGCGGGGCCCACAGATACGCAGTATTTT
CAWRLAGPTDTQYF
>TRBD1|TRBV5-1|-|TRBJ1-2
TGCGCCAGCAGCTTGAGACAGGGAGGTTCGGAGTATGGCTACACCTTC
CASSLRQGGSEYGYTF
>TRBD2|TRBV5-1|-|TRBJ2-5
TGCGCCAGCGAGCTTACGGGGGGGGAGACCCAGTACTTC
CASELTGGETQYF
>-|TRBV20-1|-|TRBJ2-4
TGCAGTGCTGGACCCAGGGACATTCAGTACTTC
CSAGPRDIQYF
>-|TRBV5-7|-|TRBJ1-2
TGTGCCATCCCGGCGGGGCAGCGGGAGGGCTACACCTTC
CAIPAGQREGYTF
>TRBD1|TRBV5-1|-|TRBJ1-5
TGCGCCAGCAGCTCTGGACAGGGGAGCAATCAGCCCCAGCATTTT
CASSSGQGSNQPQHF
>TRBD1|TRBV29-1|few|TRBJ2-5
TGCAGCGTTGAGACAGGGAAGGAGGAGACCCAGTACTTC
CSVETGKEETQYF
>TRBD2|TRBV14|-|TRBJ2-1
TGTGCCAGCAGCCAGGAAGCGGGGATCTACAATGAGCAGTTCTTC
CASSQEAGIYNEQFF
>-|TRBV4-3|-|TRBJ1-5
TGCGCCAGCAGCCGGTACAGGGGCAATCAGCCCCAGCATTTT
CASSRYRGNQPQHF
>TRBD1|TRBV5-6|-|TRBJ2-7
TGTGCCAGCAGCTTGGACCAGGGGGCTTACGAGCAGTACTTC
CASSLDQGAYEQYF
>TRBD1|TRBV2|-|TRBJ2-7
TGTGCCACCCTTAGAAACCGGGACAGCGCCTACGAGCAGTACTTC
CATLRNRDSAYEQYF
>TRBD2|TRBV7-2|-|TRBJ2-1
TGTGCCAGCAGCCTAAAGGCTAGCGGGTACAATGAGCAGTTCTTC
CASSLKASGYNEQFF
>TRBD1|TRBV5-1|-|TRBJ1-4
TGCGCCAGCAGCTTTCAGGGGGCGGCAACTAATGAAAAACTGTTTTTT
CASSFQGAATNEKLFF
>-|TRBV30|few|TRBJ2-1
TGTGCCTGGGTAGGGAGGAATGAGCAGTTCTTC
CAWVGRNEQFF
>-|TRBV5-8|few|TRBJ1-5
TGTGCCAGCAGCTTTGGACAGTTGCAGCATTTT
CASSFGQLQHF
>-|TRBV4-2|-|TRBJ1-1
TGTGCCAGCAGCTTAGCCAGGGGGAACACTGAAGCTTTCTTT
CASSLARGNTEAFF
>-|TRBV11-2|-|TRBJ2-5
TGTGCCAGCAGCTTAGCCCCCGTTGGGCCCCTACGGGGCCAGTACTTC
CASSLAPVGPLRGQYF
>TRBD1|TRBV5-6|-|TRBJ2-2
TGTGCCAGCAGCCCCGGACAGGGCCGCACCGGGGAGCTGTTTTTT
CASSPGQGRTGELFF
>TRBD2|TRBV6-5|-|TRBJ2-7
TGTGCCAGCAGAAATAGCGGGGTAAGCCACGAGCAGTACTTC
CASRNSGVSHEQYF
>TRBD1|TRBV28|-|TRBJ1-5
TGTGCCAGCAGTTCAGGGGGACATCAGCCCCAGCATTTT
CASSSGGHQPQHF
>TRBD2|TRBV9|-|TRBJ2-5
TGTGCCAGCAGCGCCAGGTTAGCGGGGTCCGAGACCCAGTACTTC
CASSARLAGSETQYF
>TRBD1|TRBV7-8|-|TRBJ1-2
TGTGCCAGCAGCGTGGACAGGGACTACGGCTACACCTTC
CASSVDRDYGYTF
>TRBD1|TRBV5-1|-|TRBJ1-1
TGCGCCAGCAGCCACAGGGGGTTGAGCACTGAAGCTTTCTTT
CASSHRGLSTEAFF
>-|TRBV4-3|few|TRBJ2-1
TGCGCCAGCAGCCAAGCGGGGGAGAATGAGCAGTTCTTC
CASSQAGENEQFF
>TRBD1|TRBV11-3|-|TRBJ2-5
TGTGCCAGCAGCATGGGACAGTTCCAAGAGACCCAGTACTTC
CASSMGQFQETQYF
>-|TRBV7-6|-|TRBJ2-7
TGTGCCAGCAGCCAGACCGCAGGGGTCTACGAGCAGTACTTC
CASSQTAGVYEQYF
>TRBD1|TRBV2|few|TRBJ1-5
TGTGCCAGCACCCCGACAGGGACCCCTGGGCAGCCCCAGCATTTT
CASTPTGTPGQPQHF